These 24 T cell receptor beta chains share one sample of origin, sequenced in a study of blood T cell repertoires in COVID-19. The assay was immunoSEQ multiplex PCR, and TCRdb's table has in-frame clones only and misses some. The data contain some 70,000 clones, approximately 82% of them singletons. The sequencing sample was made of peripheral blood. These receptors all come from a man in his fifties or sixties with active COVID-19.

The chain couples TRBV6-5 to TRBJ1-4; D possibly corresponds to TRBD1 (6 bases). The CDR3 length is 15 residues. CDR1 is MNHEY and CDR2 is SVGAGI in the germline V gene. V was pared by 5 bases and J by 5 bases, with 15 bases between. CDR3 DNA: TGTGCCAGCAGTAGGATGCGGGGGGCGAATGAAAAACTGTTTTTT. Translated: CASSRMRGANEKLFF.

This sequence joins TRBV6-6 and TRBJ1-2; a possible D gene is TRBD1 (5 bases). This CDR3 has 15 amino acids. Per germline, CDR1 MNHNY and CDR2 SVGAGI (reference sequence). With 5 bases removed from V and 4 bases from J, the gap between germline ends came to 17 bases. The CDR3, as DNA: TGTGCCAGCAGTCGATCGGTCGGGGGAGGCTATGGCTACACCTTC. Amino acids: CASSRSVGGGYGYTF.

V gene TRBV2 combines with J gene TRBJ2-6; 7 bases map to TRBD2. Trimming removed 2 bases from V and 1 base from J; junction bases left unmatched: 5. Germline values: CDR1 SNHLY, CDR2 FYNNEI. This CDR3 has 17 residues. CDR3 amino acids: CASSERGGGSGANVLTF. The CDR3 nucleotides read TGTGCCAGCAGTGAACGAGGCGGGGGATCTGGGGCCAACGTCCTGACTTTC.

The chain is built from TRBV14 and TRBJ1-4, with a tentative D call TRBD1 (5 bases). Between the trimmed V and J ends, which lost 1 base and 5 bases, there was a span of 8 bases. Germline lookup yields CDR1 SGHDN and CDR2 FVKESK. This CDR3 is built from 14 residues. CDR3 protein: CASSQGRGNEKLFF. In DNA form, the CDR3 reads TGTGCCAGCAGCCAAGGTCGGGGGAATGAAAAACTGTTTTTT.

V and J are TRBV5-8 and TRBJ1-5; 12 nucleotides match TRBD1. The germline V gene encodes CDR1 SGHTS and CDR2 YDEGEE. J was trimmed by 2 bases and V by 0 bases; bases with no gene match: 9. The CDR3 is made up of 19 amino acids. The CDR3 region is CASSLGGDRGRWGNQPQHF. The CDR3 coding sequence is TGTGCCAGCAGCTTGGGGGGGGACAGGGGGCGATGGGGCAATCAGCCCCAGCATTTT.

The count of this clone is one. The chain recombines TRBV3-1 (or the pseudogene TRBV3-2) with TRBJ1-1; D uncertain. The CDR3 has 17 amino acids. With 4 bases removed from V and 3 bases from J, the gap between germline ends came to 21 bases. Germline V gene lookup returns CDR1 LGHDT and CDR2 YNNKEL (reference sequence). CDR3 protein: CASSPYREGPKDTEAFF. Here the CDR3 DNA reads TGTGCCAGCAGCCCTTATCGGGAAGGCCCCAAGGACACTGAAGCTTTCTTT.

The CDR3 bases are TGTGCCAGCAGTGTAGGACTAGCGGGGGGACAAATCCCAGATACGCAGTATTTT. Protein product: CASSVGLAGGQIPDTQYF. The chain recombines TRBV6-1 with TRBJ2-3; TRBD2 matches 14 bases. The CDR3 runs 18 residues. CDR1 is MNHNS, CDR2 SASEGT, per germline. Unmatched junction bases numbered 10, after V lost 4 bases and J lost 4 bases.

The V gene is TRBV19, the J gene TRBJ2-4; TRBD1 matches at 7 bases. This CDR3 region has 14 residues. Trimming at V came to 5 bases and at J to 4 bases, leaving 5 bases not matched to a gene. Germline CDR1 is LNHDA and CDR2 is SQIVND (reference sequence). CDR3 protein: CASSLRDSKNIQYF. The CDR3 coding sequence is TGTGCCAGTAGTTTACGGGACAGTAAAAACATTCAGTACTTC.

The chain uses TRBV18 and TRBJ2-5; D gene unclear. The CDR3 totals 14 residues. Per germline, CDR1 KGHSH and CDR2 LQKENI. Trimming pared 5 bases from V and 4 bases from J, leaving 14 bases between. In DNA, the CDR3 is TGTGCCAGCTCATTTCAGACCGGAGTAGAGACCCAGTACTTC. As protein: CASSFQTGVETQYF.

The count of this clone is one. The genes are TRBV30 and TRBJ2-1, with TRBD1 matching 9 bases. Germline-derived CDR1 and CDR2 are GTSNPN and SVGIG (reference sequence). CDR3 length: 13 residues. Unmatched junction bases numbered 2, after V lost 6 bases and J lost 2 bases. The chain's CDR3 is CACRQGAYNEQFF. Here the CDR3 DNA reads TGTGCCTGCCGACAGGGGGCCTACAATGAGCAGTTCTTC.

The chain couples TRBV18 to TRBJ2-7, with 7 bases aligning to TRBD2. The V gene's germline CDR1 is KGHSH and CDR2 LQKENI. CDR3 length: 16 amino acids. V was clipped by 3 bases and J by 6 bases; unmatched bases: 14. The DNA for the CDR3 is TGTGCCAGCTCACCGCTCGACGGGGGGTCAAAAAGCGAGCAGTACTTC. Protein: CASSPLDGGSKSEQYF.

CDR3 amino acids: CASTSLGQPSTDTQYF. CDR3 nucleotide sequence: TGTGCCAGTACCTCACTGGGACAGCCTAGCACAGATACGCAGTATTTT. The gene calls are TRBV19 and TRBJ2-3; 7 nucleotides agree with TRBD1. The CDR3 has 16 amino acids. V lost 7 bases, J lost 0 bases, and 10 bases stayed unmatched. Germline values: CDR1 LNHDA, CDR2 SQIVND (reference sequence). The full variable domain, its missing parts supplied by reference TRBV19 and TRBJ2-3, is DGGITQSPKYLFRKEGQNVTLSCEQNLNHDAMYWYRQDPGQGLRLIYYSQIVNDFQKGDIAEGYSVSREKKESFPLTVTSAQKNPTAFYLCASTSLGQPSTDTQYFGPGTRLTVL.

The J gene is TRBJ1-2, the V gene TRBV6-2 or TRBV6-3, with 11 bases fitting TRBD1. V lost 5 bases and J lost 6; bases outside the gene matches: 11. CDR3 length: 16 amino acids. CDR1 MNHEY and CDR2 SVGEGT come from the germline V gene. CDR3 sequence: CASSQYRDRGKDGYTF. The CDR3 nucleotides read TGTGCCAGCAGTCAATACAGGGACAGGGGGAAGGATGGCTACACCTTC.

J is TRBJ2-7 and V is TRBV19; 7 positions agree with TRBD1. Germline V gene data show CDR1 as LNHDA and CDR2 as SQIVND (reference sequence). The junction had 13 bases not matched to a gene; V was cut back by 5 bases and J by 3 bases. The CDR3 is made up of 16 amino acids. This CDR3 is CASSPRPTGANYEQYF. Written as DNA, the CDR3 is TGTGCCAGTAGTCCCCGACCAACAGGGGCGAACTACGAGCAGTACTTC.

This clone was counted a few times. The chain couples TRBV28 to TRBJ1-6; TRBD1 is a possible D gene (5 bases). The CDR3 length is 16 residues. Trimming took off 5 bases at V and 6 bases at J, with 17 bases between the two ends. Germline CDR1 MDHEN, CDR2 SYDVKM. CDR3 nucleotide sequence: TGTGCCAGCAGTGATTACAGGTTAACTCTTAATTCACCCCTCCACTTT. Residues: CASSDYRLTLNSPLHF.

This chain joins TRBV6-2 or TRBV6-3 and TRBJ2-4; possibly TRBD1 for D (6 bases). V dropped 4 bases and J dropped 7 bases, with 17 bases sitting between them. Germline V gene lookup returns CDR1 MNHEY and CDR2 SVGEGT. The CDR3 sequence is 15 residues long. The CDR3: CASSSYNRDGNIQYF. The CDR3 bases are TGTGCCAGCAGTTCATACAACAGGGACGGGAACATTCAGTACTTC.

The rearrangement links TRBV28 to TRBJ2-7; D may be TRBD1 (6 bases). V shed 6 bases and J shed 3 bases, with 15 bases lying between them. The CDR3 extends over 14 amino acids. Germline loops: CDR1 MDHEN, CDR2 SYDVKM. In DNA form, the CDR3 reads TGTGCCAGCAGCCCCTCCAGGGGAAACTACGAGCAGTACTTC. Its translation: CASSPSRGNYEQYF.

A single count supports this clone. This chain links TRBV28 with TRBJ1-2; 7 bases are a match to TRBD1. CDR1 is MDHEN, CDR2 SYDVKM, per germline. V shed 4 bases and J 4 bases; nucleotides not matched to a gene: 9. The CDR3 has 15 amino acids. CDR3 in DNA: TGTGCCAGCAGTTCCCTGGGACAGCCCCTCTATGGCTACACCTTC. Translated: CASSSLGQPLYGYTF.

This clone was detected a few times. The genes are TRBV21-1 and TRBJ2-7; the table's D call TRBD1 went unverified against the DNA. TRBV21-1 is a listed pseudogene. The CDR3 spans 15 residues. The CDR3 sequence: CASSKVQGATYEQYF. As DNA, the CDR3 is TGTGCCAGCAGCAAAGTACAGGGGGCCACCTACGAGCAGTACTTC.

This chain joins TRBV6-5 and TRBJ1-2; D perhaps matches TRBD1 (6 bases). Germline-derived CDR1 and CDR2 are MNHEY and SVGAGI. CDR3 length equals 13 residues. The germline V and J ends were trimmed by 10 bases and 4 bases, with 16 bases remaining between them. The CDR3, as DNA: TGTGCCATCGGCCGGACAGAGTCCTATGGCTACACCTTC. Protein product: CAIGRTESYGYTF.

This rearrangement joins TRBV4-2 to TRBJ2-5; D not certain. The CDR3 runs to 13 residues. V was cut by 0 bases and J by 3 bases, with 5 bases left in between. Germline V gene lookup returns CDR1 LGHNA and CDR2 YNFKEQ. In DNA form, the CDR3 reads TGTGCCAGCAGCCAAGATGTCGAAGAGACCCAGTACTTC. Translation gives CASSQDVEETQYF.

The gene calls are TRBV6-6 and TRBJ1-2, with a possible D match to TRBD1 (5 bases). This CDR3 has 13 residues. Germline V gene sequence: CDR1 MNHNY, CDR2 SVGAGI (reference sequence). Trimming took 7 bases from V and 8 from J, leaving 17 bases between them. The CDR3 reads CASTSVGAQGYTF. The CDR3, as DNA: TGTGCCAGCACCTCAGTAGGGGCGCAGGGCTACACCTTC.

This clone was picked up a small number of times. V gene TRBV2 combines with J gene TRBJ1-4; 8 positions agree with TRBD1. J gave up 3 bases and V 7 bases, and 7 bases lay outside the gene matches. In germline, CDR1 is SNHLY, CDR2 FYNNEI. The length of the CDR3 is 15 residues. The CDR3 sequence: CASNPGQVPNEKLFF. In DNA form, the CDR3 reads TGTGCCAGCAATCCGGGACAGGTCCCTAATGAAAAACTGTTTTTT.

V and J are TRBV19 and TRBJ2-7, with 8 bases that match TRBD1. The CDR3 consists of 16 residues. Per germline, CDR1 LNHDA and CDR2 SQIVND (reference sequence). V lost 1 base, J lost 2 bases, and 7 bases stayed unmatched. The CDR3 reads CASSIGGTGFPYEQYF. CDR3 coding DNA: TGTGCCAGTAGTATAGGGGGGACAGGATTTCCCTACGAGCAGTACTTC. The entire variable domain, with the rest obtained from reference TRBV19 and TRBJ2-7, is as follows: DGGITQSPKYLFRKEGQNVTLSCEQNLNHDAMYWYRQDPGQGLRLIYYSQIVNDFQKGDIAEGYSVSREKKESFPLTVTSAQKNPTAFYLCASSIGGTGFPYEQYFGPGTRLTVT.